This entry concerns a single T cell receptor (beta chain). Its antigen is currently unknown. Researchers tagged individual cDNA molecules with unique molecular identifiers. MiXCR was run by TCRdb on the 5' RACE reads, yielding one entry per CDR3 protein. The repertoire holds tens of thousands of distinct CDR3 sequences, with under 11% as singletons. The CDR3 consists of 13 residues. The germline CDR1 and CDR2 sequences are LNHDA and SQIVND (reference sequence). V dropped 7 bases and J dropped 2 bases, with 11 bases sitting between them. This entry belongs to a study of early T cells in non-severe SARS-CoV-2 infection. The wider study: Sequenced bulk RNA came from whole blood that was unsorted, and chains were unpaired.

Study results and caveats: Database matching using VDJdb favored anti-spike CD8 responses, with private and CD4 specificities left missing.

The sample consisted of whole blood. The source is an adult who was a healthcare worker with PCR-confirmed SARS-CoV-2 infection or an uninfected control (not recorded which). V and J are TRBV19 and TRBJ1-2, with D uncertain. CDR3 region: CASTFQGNYGYTF. Written as DNA, the CDR3 is TGTGCCAGTACCTTCCAAGGGAACTATGGCTACACCTTC.